Each of the 13 T cell receptor beta chains below was sequenced from the same sample in a study of response to subunit inactivated influenza vaccine. TCRdb called the RT-PCR reads again in MiXCR, with one record for every CDR3 protein. The sample has 500,000 to 550,000 distinct CDR3 sequences, roughly 8.2% seen once; the top ten hold 10% to 15%. Sequences were derived from PBMCs from blood, sampled 23 months after vaccination. The receptors derive from a man in his fifties or sixties who received an inactivated influenza vaccine.

There are a few counts of this clonotype. The genes are TRBV7-9 and TRBJ2-3; D is unclear. The CDR3 contains 14 residues. V lost 2 bases, J lost 0 bases, and 6 bases lay in between. Looked up from germline, CDR1 is SEHNR and CDR2 is FQNEAQ (reference sequence). CDR3 region: CASSLSSSTDTQYF. The CDR3 bases are TGTGCCAGCAGCTTATCTAGTAGCACAGATACGCAGTATTTT.

This clonotype was observed a few times. The gene calls are TRBV4-2 and TRBJ2-7; D uncertain. CDR3 length equals 16 residues. Germline V gives CDR1 LGHNA, CDR2 YNFKEQ. The ends were cut back, 0 bases at V and 2 bases at J, with 14 bases in the middle. CDR3 in amino acids: CASSQEFASFTYEQYF. CDR3 nucleotides: TGTGCCAGCAGCCAAGAGTTCGCGTCCTTTACCTACGAGCAGTACTTC.

There are a few counts of this clonotype. The chain combines TRBV5-1 with TRBJ2-7, with no clear D. Deletions cut 4 bases from V and 0 bases from J, with 11 bases between. The CDR3 sequence is 14 residues long. The V gene's germline CDR1 is SGHRS and CDR2 YFSETQ. The CDR3 loop is CASSPDASSYEQYF. The CDR3 nucleotides are TGCGCCAGCAGCCCGGACGCTAGCTCCTACGAGCAGTACTTC. Full variable domain (missing parts from reference TRBV5-1 and TRBJ2-7): KAGVTQTPRYLIKTRGQQVTLSCSPISGHRSVSWYQQTPGQGLQFLFEYFSETQRNKGNFPGRFSGRQFSNSRSEMNVSTLELGDSALYLCASSPDASSYEQYFGPGTRLTVT.

This sequence joins TRBV30 and TRBJ2-3, with 7 bases that match TRBD2. Germline lookup yields CDR1 GTSNPN and CDR2 SVGIG (reference sequence). The CDR3 sequence is 15 residues long. With V trimmed by 0 bases and J by 4 bases, 7 bases remained unmatched. The CDR3 is CAWSVQLGGADTQYF. In nucleotides, the CDR3 is TGTGCCTGGAGTGTACAACTGGGGGGGGCAGATACGCAGTATTTT.

This clonotype appeared many times. The gene calls are TRBV5-1 and TRBJ2-3; D perhaps matches TRBD1 (5 bases). Germline CDR1 reads SGHRS; CDR2 reads YFSETQ. The V and J ends lost 2 bases and 0 bases respectively, with 10 bases between them. This CDR3 comprises 15 residues. The DNA for the CDR3 is TGCGCCAGCAGCTTCCAGGGTTTTAGCACAGATACGCAGTATTTT. Protein: CASSFQGFSTDTQYF.

This clonotype was detected many times. V usage is TRBV29-1 and J usage is TRBJ2-7; 11 nucleotides line up with TRBD1. Trimming removed 5 bases from V and 3 bases from J; junction bases left unmatched: 6. This CDR3 comprises 14 residues. Germline values: CDR1 SQVTM, CDR2 ANQGSEA. In nucleotides, the CDR3 is TGCAGCGTTCAAACCGGGACAGGGGGCTACGAGCAGTACTTC. Translation gives CSVQTGTGGYEQYF.

The J gene is TRBJ2-1, the V gene TRBV14, with 8 bases fitting TRBD2. V lost 10 bases to trimming and J lost 0 bases; unmatched junction nucleotides: 29. Germline V lookup: CDR1 SGHDN, CDR2 FVKESK. The CDR3 consists of 22 residues. In DNA, the CDR3 is TGTGCCACCGACTTTATGAGCGGGGGCATTCCGCTATACCTAAGCTCCTACAATGAGCAGTTCTTC. Translating it yields CATDFMSGGIPLYLSSYNEQFF.

The chain links TRBV11-3 to TRBJ2-1; weak D call: TRBD1 (5 bases). Germline V CDR1 and CDR2: SGHNT, YENEEA. The V gene lost 1 base and the J gene lost 3 bases, with 7 bases spanning the gap. This CDR3 region has 14 residues. The CDR3 here is CASSLGQYYNEQFF. The DNA of the CDR3 is TGTGCCAGCAGCTTAGGACAGTACTACAATGAGCAGTTCTTC.

With respect to this clonotype: Here the CDR3 omits its conserved ending phenylalanine or tryptophan, so a read error is the likely source. The limits of the CDR3 on the DNA are not certain, so only TCRdb's listed CDR3 is given. J is TRBJ2-3 and V is TRBV4-2; the table's D call of TRBD1 was not tested on the DNA. CDR1 and CDR2 from the germline V gene are LGHNA and YNFKEQ. Including both end residues, the CDR3 is 13 amino acids long. CDR3 loop: CASSQVDRAPLII.

In its sample, this clonotype was seen many times. In this CDR3 the conserved last residue, phenylalanine or tryptophan, is missing, so a read error is likely. The limits of the CDR3 on the DNA are not certain, so only TCRdb's listed CDR3 is given. The rearrangement uses TRBV20-1 and TRBJ2-1; the table gives TRBD1 as D, unverified against the DNA. Both ends counted, the CDR3 spans 10 residues. Germline V CDR1 and CDR2: DFQATT, SNEGSKA (reference sequence). The CDR3 protein is CSATTRSFPA.

This clonotype was seen a few times. The rearrangement uses TRBV29-1 and TRBJ2-1, with 7 bases that match TRBD1. The CDR3 spans 11 residues. V shed 8 bases and J 7 bases; nucleotides not matched to a gene: 5. The germline gives CDR1 SQVTM, CDR2 ANQGSEA. CDR3 nucleotide sequence: TGCAGCTGGGGACAGTGGAATGAGCAGTTCTTC. Its protein product is CSWGQWNEQFF.

This clonotype was seen ten or more times. This chain joins TRBV4-3 and TRBJ1-1, with 7 nucleotides matching TRBD1. Germline CDR1 LGHNA, CDR2 YSLEER. The junction had 2 bases not matched to a gene; V was cut back by 0 bases and J by 4 bases. This CDR3 has 14 residues. The CDR3 sequence is CASSQEQGRTEAFF. As DNA, the CDR3 is TGCGCCAGCAGCCAAGAACAGGGGCGCACTGAAGCTTTCTTT.

This clonotype appeared many times. This chain connects TRBV5-1 to TRBJ1-2; D is ambiguous. V gave up 0 bases and J gave up 6 bases, with 9 bases separating them. Germline assignment: CDR1 SGHRS and CDR2 YFSETQ. This CDR3 has 13 residues. The CDR3 bases are TGCGCCAGCAGCTTGGCCGGGGAGAATGGCTACACCTTC. Protein sequence: CASSLAGENGYTF.